This TCR beta chain is drawn from a study of vaccination and CD4 T cells after COVID-19. General study findings and limits: Vaccine-specific clones in convalescent patients were spike mono-reactive in 304 of 307 cases.

On this clonotype itself: The antigen is undetermined.

The CDR3 sequence is 15 residues long. Germline CDR1 and CDR2: SEHNR and FQNEAQ (reference sequence). Between the trimmed V and J ends, which lost 2 bases and 1 base, there was a span of 11 bases. Cultured CD4+ T cell DNA underwent sequencing with the Oncomine TCR Beta short-read assay. Using the QIAamp micro DNA kit, genomic DNA was extracted from the CD4+ T cells that had been cultured. TCRdb redid the calling of the PCR reads with MiXCR, one entry per CDR3 protein. The profile shows approximately 12,000 distinct CDR3 sequences, approximately 55% of them singletons. Treatment meaning: approximately 11-day PBMC culture with coronavirus spike peptide pools or control peptides (ViraFEST assay). Before TCRs were sequenced, ViraFEST expanded antigen-specific T cells with peptide pools.

The J gene is TRBJ1-1, the V gene TRBV7-9; tentative D call: TRBD1 (6 bases). This receptor was obtained from a human donor who had recovered from COVID-19. Material for sequencing was CD4+ T cells from blood, cultured in vitro. For the CDR3, the DNA is TGTGCCAGCAGCTTAACCGGGACACAGAACACTGAAGCTTTCTTT. This translates into CASSLTGTQNTEAFF.